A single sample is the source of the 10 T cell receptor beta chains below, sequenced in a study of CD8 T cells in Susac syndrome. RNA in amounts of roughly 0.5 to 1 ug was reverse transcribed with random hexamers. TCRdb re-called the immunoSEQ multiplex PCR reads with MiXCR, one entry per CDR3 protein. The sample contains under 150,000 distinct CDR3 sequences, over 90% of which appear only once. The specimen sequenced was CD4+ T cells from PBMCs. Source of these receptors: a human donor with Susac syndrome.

This chain's CDR3 is CASSPKTGRYEQYF. DNA for the CDR3: TGTGCCAGCAGCCCAAAGACAGGGAGATACGAGCAGTACTTC. This chain joins TRBV7-2 and TRBJ2-7, with 7 bases that match TRBD1. The CDR3 consists of 14 residues. Germline V gene data show CDR1 as SGHTA and CDR2 as FQGNSA. The V gene end was trimmed by 5 bases and the J gene end by 4 bases; junction bases not matched to a gene: 8.

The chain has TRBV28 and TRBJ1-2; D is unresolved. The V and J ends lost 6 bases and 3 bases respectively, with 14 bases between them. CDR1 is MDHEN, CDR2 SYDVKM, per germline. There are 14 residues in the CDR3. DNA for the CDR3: TGTGCCAGCAGGGGAGGTCCACCGGACTATGGCTACACCTTC. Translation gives CASRGGPPDYGYTF.

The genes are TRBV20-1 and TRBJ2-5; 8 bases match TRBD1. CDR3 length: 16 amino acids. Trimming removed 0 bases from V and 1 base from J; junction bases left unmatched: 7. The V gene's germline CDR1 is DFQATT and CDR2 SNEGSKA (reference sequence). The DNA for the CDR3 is TGCAGTGCTAGAGACCGAGGGACAGGTACCCAAGAGACCCAGTACTTC. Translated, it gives CSARDRGTGTQETQYF.

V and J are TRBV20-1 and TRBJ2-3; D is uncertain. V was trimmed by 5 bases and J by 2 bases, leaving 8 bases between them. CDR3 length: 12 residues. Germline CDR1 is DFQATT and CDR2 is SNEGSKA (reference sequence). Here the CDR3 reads CSAEGYTDTQYF. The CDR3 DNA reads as TGCAGTGCTGAAGGGTACACAGATACGCAGTATTTT.

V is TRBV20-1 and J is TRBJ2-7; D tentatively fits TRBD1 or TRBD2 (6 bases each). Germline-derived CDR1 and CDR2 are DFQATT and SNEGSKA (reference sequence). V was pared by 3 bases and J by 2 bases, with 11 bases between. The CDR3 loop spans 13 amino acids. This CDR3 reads CSASRGPAYEQYF. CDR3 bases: TGCAGTGCTAGTCGGGGGCCGGCCTACGAGCAGTACTTC.

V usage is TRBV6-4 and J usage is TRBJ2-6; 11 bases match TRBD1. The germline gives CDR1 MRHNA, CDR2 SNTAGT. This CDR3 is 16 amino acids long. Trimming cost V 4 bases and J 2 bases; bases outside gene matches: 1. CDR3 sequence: CASSGTGGAGANVLTF. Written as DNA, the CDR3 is TGTGCCAGCAGTGGGACAGGGGGCGCTGGGGCCAACGTCCTGACTTTC.

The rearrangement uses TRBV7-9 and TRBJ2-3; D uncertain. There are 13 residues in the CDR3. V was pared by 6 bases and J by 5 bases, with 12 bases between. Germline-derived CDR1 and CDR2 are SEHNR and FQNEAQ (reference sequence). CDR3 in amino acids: CASRPLGEDTQYF. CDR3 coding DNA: TGTGCCAGCAGGCCACTGGGCGAAGATACGCAGTATTTT.

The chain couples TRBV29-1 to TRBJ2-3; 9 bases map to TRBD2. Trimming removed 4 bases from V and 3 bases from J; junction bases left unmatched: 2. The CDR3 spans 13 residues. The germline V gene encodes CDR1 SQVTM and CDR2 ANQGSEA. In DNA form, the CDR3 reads TGCAGCGTTGCCGCGGGAGGGACAGATACGCAGTATTTT. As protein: CSVAAGGTDTQYF.

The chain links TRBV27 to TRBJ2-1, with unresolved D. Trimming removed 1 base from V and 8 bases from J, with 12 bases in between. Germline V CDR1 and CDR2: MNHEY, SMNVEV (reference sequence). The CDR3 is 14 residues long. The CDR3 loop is CASSLWVGKDEQFF. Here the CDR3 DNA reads TGTGCCAGCAGTTTATGGGTGGGTAAAGATGAGCAGTTCTTC.

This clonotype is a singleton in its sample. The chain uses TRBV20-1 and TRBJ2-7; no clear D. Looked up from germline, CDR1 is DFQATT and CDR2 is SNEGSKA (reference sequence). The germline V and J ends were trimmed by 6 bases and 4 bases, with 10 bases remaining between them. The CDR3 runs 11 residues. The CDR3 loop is CSAHELYEQYF. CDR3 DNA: TGCAGTGCCCATGAGTTGTACGAGCAGTACTTC.